One sample yielded the 17 T cell receptor beta chains listed below, sequenced in a study of shared clonotypes between healthy human individuals. Sequencing used immunoSEQ multiplex PCR; TCRdb keeps in-frame clones, though not all of them. In the table there are millions of clones, roughly 93% of which are singletons. The material sequenced was naive CD4+ T cells from PBMCs. Sample subset: CD45RA+ positively selected. The receptor source for this set is a man younger than 30 in good health. Some clones in this sample may be carry-over from other donors' samples.

The chain combines TRBV15 with TRBJ1-1; the D gene is possibly TRBD1 (5 bases). CDR3 length: 15 amino acids. Trimming removed 6 bases from V and 3 bases from J, with 17 bases in between. Germline CDR1 LNHNV, CDR2 YYDKDF (reference sequence). The CDR3 DNA reads TGTGCCACCAGACCGGGACGGGGGTGGGACACTGAAGCTTTCTTT. It is translated as CATRPGRGWDTEAFF.

V is TRBV7-9 and J is TRBJ2-1, with D maybe TRBD2 (6 bases). CDR1 and CDR2 (germline): SEHNR, FQNEAQ (reference sequence). V lost 4 bases, J lost 4 bases, and 11 bases lay in between. This CDR3 has 14 residues. The CDR3 DNA reads TGTGCCAGCAGCTCATTCAGCGGGTACAATGAGCAGTTCTTC. It translates to CASSSFSGYNEQFF.

The CDR3 nucleotides are TGCAGCGTGGGGACTAGCGGGAGCGATTACTCCTACGAGCAGTACTTC. It encodes CSVGTSGSDYSYEQYF. This chain links TRBV29-1 with TRBJ2-7; TRBD2 aligns across 14 bases. CDR3 length equals 16 residues. Trimming at V came to 6 bases and at J to 0 bases, leaving 7 bases not matched to a gene. The V gene's germline CDR1 is SQVTM and CDR2 ANQGSEA.

This clone was seen a single time. The rearrangement joins TRBV19 to TRBJ2-3; 13 bases match TRBD2. The germline V gene encodes CDR1 LNHDA and CDR2 SQIVND (reference sequence). V was pared by 10 bases and J by 3 bases, with 1 base of the junction left unmatched. This CDR3 contains 13 residues. CDR3 amino acids: CATTSGRTDTQYF. Here the CDR3 DNA reads TGTGCCACGACTAGCGGGAGGACAGATACGCAGTATTTT.

This sequence joins TRBV4-2 and TRBJ2-7; TRBD2 matches at 7 bases. With 0 bases clipped from V and 7 bases from J, the junction kept 9 bases outside the gene matches. CDR3 length: 15 amino acids. CDR1 and CDR2 from the germline V gene are LGHNA and YNFKEQ. This CDR3 is CASSQDLGRGREQYF. The CDR3 bases are TGTGCCAGCAGCCAAGATCTGGGGCGGGGGAGAGAGCAGTACTTC.

The chain links TRBV29-1 to TRBJ2-1; D remains unclear. Trimming took off 3 bases at V and 3 bases at J, with 6 bases between the two ends. This CDR3 region has 12 residues. The germline V gene has CDR1 SQVTM and CDR2 ANQGSEA. The CDR3 bases are TGCAGCGTTGAGGTCGGCTACAATGAGCAGTTCTTC. Translated, it gives CSVEVGYNEQFF.

This clone was seen once. The chain is built from TRBV7-2 and TRBJ2-7; TRBD1 matches 8 bases. Trimming removed 5 bases from V and 6 bases from J; junction bases left unmatched: 6. Germline V gives CDR1 SGHTA, CDR2 FQGNSA. The CDR3 loop spans 13 amino acids. CDR3 nucleotide sequence: TGTGCCAGCAGCGAGGACAGGGCCCTCGAGCAGTACTTC. It specifies CASSEDRALEQYF.

CDR3 loop: CASSPPQDKNTEAFF. CDR3 sequence (DNA): TGTGCCAGCAGCCCCCCCCAAGACAAGAACACTGAAGCTTTCTTT. This chain connects TRBV9 to TRBJ1-1; D is unresolved. Trimming took 4 bases from V and 1 from J, leaving 14 bases between them. CDR3 length equals 15 residues. Germline CDR1 and CDR2: SGDLS and YYNGEE. Based on the CDR3 plus reference TRBV9 and TRBJ1-1, the full variable domain is DSGVTQTPKHLITATGQRVTLRCSPRSGDLSVYWYQQSLDQGLQFLIQYYNGEERAKGNILERFSAQQFPDLHSELNLSSLELGDSALYFCASSPPQDKNTEAFFGQGTRLTVV.

V gene TRBV29-1 combines with J gene TRBJ2-1; 7 bases align to TRBD2. The length of the CDR3 is 15 residues. Germline V gene sequence: CDR1 SQVTM, CDR2 ANQGSEA. J gave up 1 base and V 7 bases, and 10 bases lay outside the gene matches. This CDR3 reads CSALGLAASYNEQFF. CDR3 nucleotides: TGCAGCGCCCTCGGGCTAGCGGCTTCCTACAATGAGCAGTTCTTC.

The genes are TRBV28 and TRBJ1-2; D is undetermined. The CDR3 has 13 amino acids. Germline-derived CDR1 and CDR2 are MDHEN and SYDVKM. The V and J ends lost 2 bases and 4 bases respectively, with 8 bases between them. The CDR3 region is CASSLVNAYGYTF. CDR3 in DNA: TGTGCCAGCAGTTTAGTAAACGCCTATGGCTACACCTTC.

The chain employs TRBV27 and TRBJ2-7, with a weak D call TRBD2 (6 bases). The CDR3 runs 14 residues. V was shortened by 3 bases and J by 7 bases, with 16 bases between the two germline ends. The germline CDR1 and CDR2 sequences are MNHEY and SMNVEV (reference sequence). The CDR3 DNA sequence: TGTGCCAGCAGTTTTTCCCGCGGGACGGGGGAGCAGTACTTC. Its translation: CASSFSRGTGEQYF.

The V call is TRBV27, the J call TRBJ2-7; weak D call: TRBD2 (5 bases). The germline V gene has CDR1 MNHEY and CDR2 SMNVEV (reference sequence). This CDR3 spans 15 amino acids. V was trimmed by 6 bases and J by 0 bases, leaving 15 bases between them. CDR3: CASSRGPQPSYEQYF. CDR3 DNA: TGTGCCAGCAGCCGAGGGCCTCAACCCTCCTACGAGCAGTACTTC.

This sequence joins TRBV5-1 and TRBJ2-2; no firm D call. V dropped 5 bases and J dropped 7 bases, with 15 bases sitting between them. The germline V gene has CDR1 SGHRS and CDR2 YFSETQ. The CDR3 runs to 14 residues. In DNA form, the CDR3 reads TGCGCCAGCAGTCAGTCCCGGTACGACGGGGAGCTGTTTTTT. Translating it yields CASSQSRYDGELFF.

V usage is TRBV28 and J usage is TRBJ1-1; D is possibly TRBD1 (6 bases). The CDR3 covers 14 residues. CDR1 is MDHEN and CDR2 is SYDVKM in the germline V gene. The V end lost 6 bases, the J end lost 5 bases, and 16 bases lay between the germline ends. The CDR3 DNA sequence: TGTGCCAGCAGCCAACCGACAGGTCGGACTGAAGCTTTCTTT. It yields the protein CASSQPTGRTEAFF.

The chain links TRBV5-4 to TRBJ2-5, with 11 bases that match TRBD2. V dropped 4 bases and J dropped 2; count of bases not matched to a gene: 7. There are 16 residues in the CDR3. Per the germline V gene, CDR1 is SGHNT and CDR2 is YYREEE (reference sequence). Here the CDR3 reads CASSRGTSGAQETQYF. In DNA form, the CDR3 reads TGTGCCAGCAGCAGGGGGACTAGCGGAGCTCAAGAGACCCAGTACTTC.

V usage is TRBV6-5 and J usage is TRBJ1-1; no clear D. This CDR3 is built from 15 residues. Trimming cost V 0 bases and J 5 bases, with 13 bases left between them. Germline V gene lookup returns CDR1 MNHEY and CDR2 SVGAGI. In DNA, the CDR3 is TGTGCCAGCAGTTACTCGGTCCCCTTGGGAACTGAAGCTTTCTTT. Protein: CASSYSVPLGTEAFF.

The rearrangement links TRBV28 to TRBJ1-2; tentatively, D is TRBD1 (6 bases). The CDR3 runs to 13 residues. The germline gives CDR1 MDHEN, CDR2 SYDVKM. Between the trimmed V and J ends, which lost 6 bases and 8 bases, there was a span of 16 bases. CDR3 sequence: CASRKGQIGGYTF. The CDR3 DNA sequence: TGTGCCAGCAGGAAAGGACAGATAGGGGGCTACACCTTC.